This TCR beta chain was retrieved from a study of yellow fever vaccine responses in identical twins. Study-wide results and limits: The T cell response to vaccination in identical twins was reportedly partly convergent and partly personalized.

With regard to this clonotype: What it binds is unknown.

TCRdb fed the RT-PCR reads into MiXCR, producing one record per CDR3 protein. Of 9,500 or so distinct CDR3 sequences in the sample, over 80% were seen once. With 1 base clipped from V and 3 bases from J, the junction kept 4 bases outside the gene matches. This CDR3 contains 16 residues. Sample: T cells from blood (PBMCs), unsorted or a sorted subset (not recorded which), taken before or after yellow fever vaccination (not recorded which). This chain joins TRBV12-3 or TRBV12-4 and TRBJ1-5; TRBD1 aligns across 9 bases. The clonotype originates from a woman between 18 and 29 years old who received the yellow fever vaccine. The CDR3 protein is CASSLVGQGDNQPQHF. The DNA of the CDR3 is TGTGCCAGCAGTTTAGTGGGACAGGGAGACAATCAGCCCCAGCATTTT.